This T cell receptor beta chain was captured by sequencing in a study of blood T cell repertoires in COVID-19. Germline V gene lookup returns CDR1 SGHRS and CDR2 YFSETQ. Trimming cost V 4 bases and J 2 bases; bases outside gene matches: 10. CDR3 length: 17 amino acids. Assay: immunoSEQ multiplex PCR; the TCRdb copy retains only in-frame clones and omits some. The sample has about 350,000 clones, 87% seen once. Recruits, aged roughly 18 to 89 years, lived in about two dozen US areas. Participant-given clinical history determined each cohort assignment. Sequenced sample: PBMCs or T cells enriched from blood (not recorded which). The rearrangement uses TRBV5-1 and TRBJ2-1; 9 bases agree with TRBD1. The TCR was taken from a woman aged 30 to 39 who had recovered from COVID-19. CDR3 nucleotides: TGCGCCAGCAGCCCTGGGTCGACAGGGGGGCCCTACAATGAGCAGTTCTTC. Protein product: CASSPGSTGGPYNEQFF.